The rows below give T cell receptor beta chains drawn from one sample of a study of cytomegalovirus exposure and HLA in healthy donors. The data were produced by immunoSEQ multiplex PCR, yet TCRdb's version contains in-frame clones alone and is incomplete. The repertoire has approximately 210,000 clones, about 81% of them found once; the top ten carry approximately 5.7%. Sequencing was carried out using PBMCs. These receptors were obtained from a man between 40 and 49 years old in good health and CMV-seropositive. Each CDR3 is given with its conserved first and last residue. The D gene is left open where the match is weak. Clone size, where shown, is once, few, many, or a class for clones that have expanded.

d_gene: TRBD2
abundance: .
j_gene: TRBJ2-1
v_gene: TRBV6-1
CDR3nt: TGTGCCAGCAGTGGGAATAGCGGGAGGTACAATGAGCAGTTCTTC
CDR3aa: CASSGNSGRYNEQFF

d_gene: .
abundance: .
j_gene: TRBJ2-1
v_gene: TRBV27
CDR3nt: TGTGCCAGCAGTTTTGGGCAGGGCCATGAGCAGTTCTTC
CDR3aa: CASSFGQGHEQFF

d_gene: TRBD1
abundance: .
j_gene: TRBJ2-7
v_gene: TRBV30
CDR3nt: TGTGCCTGGAGTGTTGGGACAGGGGTTACCTACGAGCAGTACTTC
CDR3aa: CAWSVGTGVTYEQYF

d_gene: .
abundance: .
j_gene: TRBJ1-1
v_gene: TRBV4-1
CDR3nt: TGCGCCAGCAGCCAAGATCTGGCACAGATGAACACTGAAGCTTTCTTT
CDR3aa: CASSQDLAQMNTEAFF

d_gene: .
abundance: .
j_gene: TRBJ1-2
v_gene: TRBV14
CDR3nt: TGTGCCAGCAGCCAAGTAACCGACGCGAGAGGTGGCTACACCTTC
CDR3aa: CASSQVTDARGGYTF

d_gene: TRBD2
abundance: .
j_gene: TRBJ2-3
v_gene: TRBV5-1
CDR3nt: TGCGCCAGCAGCCCCAGACTAGCGGGAGTGGTCCAGACCCTAGCAGATACGCAGTATTTT
CDR3aa: CASSPRLAGVVQTLADTQYF

d_gene: TRBD2
abundance: .
j_gene: TRBJ2-7
v_gene: TRBV6-5
CDR3nt: TGTGCCAGCAGTTTCCGCGGGAGGGCCGGGTACGAGCAGTACTTC
CDR3aa: CASSFRGRAGYEQYF

d_gene: .
abundance: .
j_gene: TRBJ2-7
v_gene: TRBV11-2
CDR3nt: TGTGCCAGTATTGGGGACACCTACGAGCAGTACTTC
CDR3aa: CASIGDTYEQYF

d_gene: .
abundance: .
j_gene: TRBJ1-5
v_gene: TRBV5-4
CDR3nt: TGTGCCAGCAGCCGCGATGTAAATCAGCCCCAGCATTTT
CDR3aa: CASSRDVNQPQHF

d_gene: .
abundance: few
j_gene: TRBJ1-1
v_gene: TRBV7-6
CDR3nt: TGTGCCAGCAGCTTGGGGGGTATGGGCACTGAAGCTTTCTTT
CDR3aa: CASSLGGMGTEAFF

d_gene: .
abundance: once
j_gene: TRBJ1-1
v_gene: TRBV5-1
CDR3nt: TGCGCCAGCAGCCCCGTAGTCAGGACTGAAGCTTTCTTT
CDR3aa: CASSPVVRTEAFF

d_gene: .
abundance: .
j_gene: TRBJ2-6
v_gene: TRBV7-2
CDR3nt: TGTGCCAGCAGCCTCCCAGGTCCTGGGGCCAACGTCCTGACTTTC
CDR3aa: CASSLPGPGANVLTF

d_gene: TRBD2
abundance: .
j_gene: TRBJ2-7
v_gene: TRBV5-1
CDR3nt: TGCGCCAGCAGCTTGATGTCTAGCGGATCCTACGAGCAGTACTTC
CDR3aa: CASSLMSSGSYEQYF

d_gene: TRBD2
abundance: .
j_gene: TRBJ2-7
v_gene: TRBV28
CDR3nt: TGTGCCAGCGGTCGACTAGCGGGAGGGCTCTACGAGCAGTACTTC
CDR3aa: CASGRLAGGLYEQYF

d_gene: .
abundance: .
j_gene: TRBJ2-5
v_gene: TRBV5-1
CDR3nt: TGCGCCAGCAGCTTGTCCTACAGGGAGCGAGAGACCCAGTACTTC
CDR3aa: CASSLSYRERETQYF

d_gene: TRBD2
abundance: .
j_gene: TRBJ2-1
v_gene: TRBV7-9
CDR3nt: TGTGCCAGCAGCGGGGGGGGTGCCCCCTCTAGCGGAGCTTACAATGAGCAGTTCTTC
CDR3aa: CASSGGGAPSSGAYNEQFF

d_gene: .
abundance: .
j_gene: TRBJ2-1
v_gene: TRBV10-1
CDR3nt: TGCGCCAGCAGTCCATCCGGCAGGGATGAGCAGTTCTTC
CDR3aa: CASSPSGRDEQFF

d_gene: .
abundance: .
j_gene: TRBJ1-1
v_gene: TRBV6-6
CDR3nt: TGTGCCAGCAGCCCGGGTACTCCCCTTGAAGCTTTCTTT
CDR3aa: CASSPGTPLEAFF

d_gene: TRBD1
abundance: .
j_gene: TRBJ1-5
v_gene: TRBV6-1
CDR3nt: TGTGCCAGCAGTAGGGGGACAGACAAACAGCCCCAGCATTTT
CDR3aa: CASSRGTDKQPQHF

d_gene: .
abundance: .
j_gene: TRBJ2-3
v_gene: TRBV19
CDR3nt: TGTGCCAGTAGTACAGGACTGACGGGGGCAGATACGCAGTATTTT
CDR3aa: CASSTGLTGADTQYF

d_gene: TRBD2
abundance: .
j_gene: TRBJ2-2
v_gene: TRBV6-5
CDR3nt: TGTGCCAGCAGTTACGAGCCTAGCGGGATGGCCGGGGAGCTGTTTTTT
CDR3aa: CASSYEPSGMAGELFF

d_gene: .
abundance: .
j_gene: TRBJ2-3
v_gene: TRBV7-9
CDR3nt: TGTGCCAGCAGCCCCCCGTCGGGAGCTACAGATACGCAGTATTTT
CDR3aa: CASSPPSGATDTQYF

d_gene: .
abundance: .
j_gene: TRBJ1-4
v_gene: TRBV2
CDR3nt: TGTGCCAGCAGTGACTCTACGGGGAATGAAAAACTGTTTTTT
CDR3aa: CASSDSTGNEKLFF

d_gene: TRBD2
abundance: .
j_gene: TRBJ2-7
v_gene: TRBV5-1
CDR3nt: TGCGCCAGCAGCTTATCTAGCGGGGAACCCTACGAGCAGTACTTC
CDR3aa: CASSLSSGEPYEQYF

d_gene: TRBD1
abundance: .
j_gene: TRBJ1-1
v_gene: TRBV6-5
CDR3nt: TGTGCCAGCATTCGACAGGGGGCGGGCACTGAAGCTTTCTTT
CDR3aa: CASIRQGAGTEAFF

d_gene: .
abundance: few
j_gene: TRBJ2-1
v_gene: TRBV7-9
CDR3nt: TGTGCCAGCAGCTTGGAGGGTGGGACAGAGTCCTACAATGAGCAGTTCTTC
CDR3aa: CASSLEGGTESYNEQFF

d_gene: .
abundance: .
j_gene: TRBJ2-7
v_gene: TRBV9
CDR3nt: TGTGCCAGCAGCGCGACAGGAACCTCCTACGAGCAGTACTTC
CDR3aa: CASSATGTSYEQYF

d_gene: TRBD2
abundance: .
j_gene: TRBJ2-7
v_gene: TRBV19
CDR3nt: TGTGCCAGTGGCTCCGGGACTAGCATTCACGACGAGCAGTACTTC
CDR3aa: CASGSGTSIHDEQYF

d_gene: .
abundance: .
j_gene: TRBJ2-2
v_gene: TRBV9
CDR3nt: TGTGCCAGCAGCCCCCCATCCGGGGAGCTGTTTTTT
CDR3aa: CASSPPSGELFF

d_gene: .
abundance: .
j_gene: TRBJ1-1
v_gene: TRBV9
CDR3nt: TGTGCCAGCAGCGTAGAGGGCGGCAGGGCACCTTTCTTT
CDR3aa: CASSVEGGRAPFF

d_gene: .
abundance: .
j_gene: TRBJ2-3
v_gene: TRBV7-3
CDR3nt: TGTGCCAGCAGCTTAGCGGGCCTTATGACGGATACGCAGTATTTT
CDR3aa: CASSLAGLMTDTQYF

d_gene: TRBD2
abundance: .
j_gene: TRBJ2-7
v_gene: TRBV7-9
CDR3nt: TGTGCCAGCAGTAGCGGGAATAGCTACGAGCAGTACTTC
CDR3aa: CASSSGNSYEQYF

d_gene: TRBD2
abundance: few
j_gene: TRBJ2-5
v_gene: TRBV5-1
CDR3nt: TGCGCCAGCAGCTTGGTCGGACTAGCGGGAGCTGGAGAGCAGTACTTC
CDR3aa: CASSLVGLAGAGEQYF

d_gene: .
abundance: .
j_gene: TRBJ2-1
v_gene: TRBV7-9
CDR3nt: TGTGCCAGCAGTCCGAGCGGGCCAGGCAATGAGCAGTTCTTC
CDR3aa: CASSPSGPGNEQFF

d_gene: .
abundance: .
j_gene: TRBJ1-4
v_gene: TRBV5-6
CDR3nt: TGTGCCAGCAGCCCCGGGGGGTGGACTAATGAAAAACTGTTTTTT
CDR3aa: CASSPGGWTNEKLFF

d_gene: .
abundance: .
j_gene: TRBJ2-3
v_gene: TRBV11-2
CDR3nt: TGTGCCAGCAGCTTAGGTCCCTCTAGCACAGATACGCAGTATTTT
CDR3aa: CASSLGPSSTDTQYF

d_gene: TRBD2
abundance: .
j_gene: TRBJ2-7
v_gene: TRBV9
CDR3nt: TGTGCCAGCAGCGTAGCTCGGACTAGCGCTCCCTACGAGCAGTACTTC
CDR3aa: CASSVARTSAPYEQYF

d_gene: TRBD1
abundance: .
j_gene: TRBJ1-1
v_gene: TRBV29-1
CDR3nt: TGCAGCGTCACCCGGGACAGGGGGTTAATGAACACTGAAGCTTTCTTT
CDR3aa: CSVTRDRGLMNTEAFF

d_gene: .
abundance: .
j_gene: TRBJ2-4
v_gene: TRBV27
CDR3nt: TGTGCCAGCAGTTTTAACCGACAGCCCCAAGCCAAAAACATTCAGTACTTC
CDR3aa: CASSFNRQPQAKNIQYF

d_gene: .
abundance: few
j_gene: TRBJ1-1
v_gene: TRBV6-6
CDR3nt: TGTGCCAGCAGTTACTCGCAGAGGGCGAGTGAAGCTTTCTTT
CDR3aa: CASSYSQRASEAFF

d_gene: .
abundance: .
j_gene: TRBJ2-1
v_gene: TRBV6-1
CDR3nt: TGTGCCAGCAGTGAAGCCTCCGGGTACAATGAGCAGTTCTTC
CDR3aa: CASSEASGYNEQFF

d_gene: TRBD1
abundance: few
j_gene: TRBJ1-4
v_gene: TRBV10-3
CDR3nt: TGTGCCATCAGTGAGACAGGGGATGAAAAACTGTTTTTT
CDR3aa: CAISETGDEKLFF

d_gene: TRBD1
abundance: .
j_gene: TRBJ1-5
v_gene: TRBV11-2
CDR3nt: TGTGCCAGCAGCCCTATGACAGGGGGCAATCAGCCCCAGCATTTT
CDR3aa: CASSPMTGGNQPQHF

d_gene: .
abundance: .
j_gene: TRBJ1-1
v_gene: TRBV9
CDR3nt: TGTGCCAGCAGCCCGACACCGAACACTGAAGCTTTCTTT
CDR3aa: CASSPTPNTEAFF

d_gene: .
abundance: few
j_gene: TRBJ2-1
v_gene: TRBV27
CDR3nt: TGTGCCAGCCATAGACAGTACTCCTACAATGAGCAGTTCTTC
CDR3aa: CASHRQYSYNEQFF

d_gene: TRBD1
abundance: .
j_gene: TRBJ1-5
v_gene: TRBV6-5
CDR3nt: TGTGCCAGCAGTTTTGACAGGGTCGACCAGCCCCAGCATTTT
CDR3aa: CASSFDRVDQPQHF

d_gene: TRBD1
abundance: .
j_gene: TRBJ1-2
v_gene: TRBV18
CDR3nt: TGTGCCAGCTCACCAGACCTATGGAGAGGACAGGGGATGGGTAACTATGGCTACACCTTC
CDR3aa: CASSPDLWRGQGMGNYGYTF

d_gene: .
abundance: .
j_gene: TRBJ2-3
v_gene: TRBV19
CDR3nt: TGTGCCAGTAGTATCTTCCGGGTTAGCACAGATACGCAGTATTTT
CDR3aa: CASSIFRVSTDTQYF

d_gene: .
abundance: .
j_gene: TRBJ1-1
v_gene: TRBV19
CDR3nt: TGTGCCAGTCGCCTGGAGGGAAAGGCCCCGAACACTGAAGCTTTCTTT
CDR3aa: CASRLEGKAPNTEAFF

d_gene: .
abundance: few
j_gene: TRBJ1-1
v_gene: TRBV5-4
CDR3nt: TGTGCCAGCAGCTTGGGGGCAGGGCCTGAAGCTTTCTTT
CDR3aa: CASSLGAGPEAFF

d_gene: .
abundance: .
j_gene: TRBJ2-5
v_gene: TRBV9
CDR3nt: TGTGCCAGCAGCTCAGTAGGGGGAGGGGAGACCCAGTACTTC
CDR3aa: CASSSVGGGETQYF

d_gene: TRBD1
abundance: .
j_gene: TRBJ1-1
v_gene: TRBV2
CDR3nt: TGTGCCAGCACCGGGACAGGTGGGTCGGCGGCTTTCTTT
CDR3aa: CASTGTGGSAAFF

d_gene: TRBD1
abundance: .
j_gene: TRBJ1-5
v_gene: TRBV6-5
CDR3nt: TGTGCCAGCAGTTATGCAGGGGGCGGCAATCAGCCCCAGCATTTT
CDR3aa: CASSYAGGGNQPQHF

d_gene: .
abundance: .
j_gene: TRBJ2-5
v_gene: TRBV9
CDR3nt: TGTGCCAGCAGCGTAGCTGAAAGGCGGTCGGGGACCCAGTACTTC
CDR3aa: CASSVAERRSGTQYF

d_gene: TRBD2
abundance: .
j_gene: TRBJ2-1
v_gene: TRBV7-9
CDR3nt: TGTGCCAGCAGCTTAGATAGGCTAGCGGGAGGTTCGTCCTACAATGAGCAGTTCTTC
CDR3aa: CASSLDRLAGGSSYNEQFF